Sequencing of this TCR beta chain was carried out in a study of response to subunit inactivated influenza vaccine. Study-level findings and limits: New T cells are recruited in small numbers by each seasonal influenza vaccination, according to the authors' suggestion.

This clonotype was seen a handful of times. Its antigen is unknown. Using its own MiXCR run on the RT-PCR reads, TCRdb lists one record per CDR3 protein. Among 400,000 to 650,000 distinct CDR3 sequences listed, roughly 7.9% were seen once. The sample was PBMCs from blood, taken 23 months after vaccination. The TCR comes from a man in his fifties or sixties who received an inactivated influenza vaccine.

The DNA for the CDR3 is TGTGCCAGCAGCTTGTCCGCTTGGGCTAGCACAACAGATACGCAGTATTTT. Amino acids: CASSLSAWASTTDTQYF. The chain couples TRBV5-5 to TRBJ2-3; TRBD2 is a possible D gene (5 bases). Per the germline V gene, CDR1 is SGHKS and CDR2 is YYEKEE (reference sequence). CDR3 length: 17 residues. Trimming shortened V by 1 base and J by 3 bases, and 18 bases separated the two germline ends.